This TCR beta chain was captured in a study of CD8+CD57+ T cells in acquired aplastic anemia. Study-wide background: The study obtained an average of about 3.4 ug of DNA from sorted CD4+ and CD8+ cells. Healthy donors yielded roughly 9.8 million CD4+ cell reads on average.

Regarding the study as a whole: Simpson's diversity of CD8+ cells was not significantly different in patients compared with controls. The number of CD8+ CDR3 sequences shared by patients and controls was under 35.

V was pared by 5 bases and J by 1 base, with 14 bases between. This CDR3 is 15 amino acids long. Germline CDR1 reads LNHNV; CDR2 reads YYDKDF (reference sequence). This clonotype was seen repeatedly, ten times or more. Its antigen is as yet unknown. The template for TCR beta VDJ and CDR3 sequence profiling was genomic DNA. TCRdb reprocessed the reads via MiXCR and lists one record per CDR3 protein. There are roughly 130,000 distinct CDR3 sequences in the sample; about half occur only once, and 2.5% to 3% lies in the top ten. The chain joins TRBV15 to TRBJ2-5; D is ambiguous. The TCR originated in a human donor in good health, serving as a control. Sequencing was carried out using sorted CD4+, CD8+, or CD8+CD57+ T cells (not recorded which) from PBMCs. As DNA, the CDR3 is TGTGCCACCAGCGCCCGGTCGAGGACCCAAGAGACCCAGTACTTC. It yields the protein CATSARSRTQETQYF.